The rows below give T cell receptor beta chains drawn from one sample of a study of blood T cells in healthy people across ages. One entry per CDR3 protein results from TCRdb running MiXCR on the 5' RACE reads. The table shows about 1.6 million distinct CDR3 sequences, with roughly 32% occurring only once. Sequenced material: blood. The receptor source for this set is a woman aged 25-40 years in good health. Both conserved end residues are part of each CDR3. The D gene is left open where the match is weak. Some rows have no size entry. The others give once, few or many, or a class for an expanded clone.

clone_size	d_call	j_call	v_call	cdr3_nt	cdr3_aa
NA	TRBD2	TRBJ2-1	TRBV6-2/TRBV6-3	TGTGCCAGCAGTTTCGGACTAGCGGGGGACTTTTACAATGAGCAGTTCTTC	CASSFGLAGDFYNEQFF
many	NA	TRBJ1-2	TRBV29-1	TGCAGCGTTCAGGACAGAAACTATGGCTACACCTTC	CSVQDRNYGYTF
few	NA	TRBJ1-2	TRBV4-2	TGTGCCAGCAGCCAAGGAGACGCCCGGGGCTACACCTTC	CASSQGDARGYTF
NA	NA	TRBJ1-2	TRBV4-1	TGCGCCAGCAGCCAAGAACGGTCATTCGAGGGCTACACCTTC	CASSQERSFEGYTF
NA	TRBD2	TRBJ2-7	TRBV11-2	TGTGCCAGCAGCTTATCCCCGGGACTAGCGAGATGCGAGCAGTACTTC	CASSLSPGLARCEQYF
NA	NA	TRBJ2-7	TRBV9	TGTACCAGCAGCGTAGACAGCCCCTCCGAGCAGTACTTC	CTSSVDSPSEQYF
NA	TRBD2	TRBJ2-1	TRBV7-9	TGTGCCAGCAGCTTAGGGGCCCTTAGCGGGAGGGCATATTCCTACAATGAGCAGTTCTTC	CASSLGALSGRAYSYNEQFF
NA	TRBD2	TRBJ2-7	TRBV5-4	TGTGCCAGCAGCTTGGCCAGCAGCGGGGGGGCGTACGAGCAGTACTTC	CASSLASSGGAYEQYF
NA	TRBD2	TRBJ2-6	TRBV5-1	TGCGCCAGCAGCTTGTTAGCGGGAGAGTCTTCGTCTGGGGCCAACGTCCTGACTTTC	CASSLLAGESSSGANVLTF
few	NA	TRBJ2-3	TRBV27	TGTGCCAGCAGCCTCAGACTGCTTTGCACAGATACGCAGTATTTT	CASSLRLLCTDTQYF
many	TRBD1	TRBJ1-2	TRBV7-9	TGTGCCAGCGGCCTGGACAGGGGTGACTATGGCTACACCTTC	CASGLDRGDYGYTF
NA	NA	TRBJ1-6	TRBV7-8	TGTGCCAGCAGCTTCCCATCAACCGCATACGCGGGGGCGAGGAATTCACCCCTCCACTTT	CASSFPSTAYAGARNSPLHF
NA	TRBD1	TRBJ1-1	TRBV6-5	TGTGCCAGCAGACCCGGGACAGAGAACACTGAAGCTTTCTTT	CASRPGTENTEAFF
many	TRBD2	TRBJ2-5	TRBV5-1	TGCGCCAGCAGCTTGGGACCGGGGGGAGACGAGACCCAGTACTTC	CASSLGPGGDETQYF
few	TRBD2	TRBJ2-1	TRBV13	TGTGCCAGCAGCTTCAGCGGGAGGGGGCCCTACAATGAGCAGTTCTTC	CASSFSGRGPYNEQFF
few	TRBD2	TRBJ2-7	TRBV28	TGTGCCAGCAGCTCACCGGGACTAGGACTCTACGAGCAGTACTTC	CASSSPGLGLYEQYF
NA	TRBD2	TRBJ2-7	TRBV20-1	TGCAGTGCTATCACGGTTAGCGGGACAACCTACGAGCAGTACTTC	CSAITVSGTTYEQYF
NA	NA	TRBJ2-5	TRBV6-2/TRBV6-3	TGTGCCACCAACAAGCCTGCGGAAGAGACCCAGTACTTC	CATNKPAEETQYF
many	TRBD1	TRBJ2-4	TRBV5-1	TGCGCCAGCAGCCCAGGACAGGGGGTAGCCAAAAACATTCAGTACTTC	CASSPGQGVAKNIQYF
NA	TRBD2	TRBJ2-2	TRBV9	TGTGCCAGCAGTCTCCGGCGGGAGCCGAACACCGGGGAGCTGTTTTTT	CASSLRREPNTGELFF
few	NA	TRBJ2-4	TRBV7-2	TGTGCCAGCAGCCTCCTACGGGGGGCGGACATTCAGTACTTC	CASSLLRGADIQYF